Below, 22 T cell receptor beta chains from the same sample are listed, as sequenced in a study of blood T cells in healthy people across ages. Using a J-beta primer mix together with a sample-barcoded 5' primer, a second PCR was run for roughly 6 to 12 cycles. TCRdb recomputed calls from the 5' RACE reads with MiXCR, one row per CDR3 protein. The sample has roughly 900,000 distinct CDR3 sequences; 48% are singletons. Material: blood. These receptors were collected from a young man in good health.

The rearrangement links TRBV12-3 or TRBV12-4 to TRBJ1-4; TRBD1 aligns across 10 bases. There are 15 residues in the CDR3. With 6 bases clipped from V and 7 bases from J, the junction kept 8 bases outside the gene matches. The CDR3 nucleotides read TGTGCCAGCAGCCAGACAGGGGGCCTGAGTGAAAAACTGTTTTTT. Protein: CASSQTGGLSEKLFF.

V is TRBV5-6 and J is TRBJ2-7; 7 nucleotides agree with TRBD1. Germline V gene lookup returns CDR1 SGHDT and CDR2 YYEEEE. The CDR3 has 18 amino acids. V lost 4 bases, J lost 7 bases, and 23 bases stayed unmatched. The CDR3 loop reads CASSGIGTATSQYNEQYF. The CDR3 nucleotides are TGTGCCAGCAGCGGGATAGGGACAGCTACCTCCCAATACAATGAGCAGTACTTC.

Regarding this clonotype: The junction and the germline gene differ at one end; a read error may be behind it. This rearrangement joins TRBV7-2 to TRBJ1-3, with D possibly matching TRBD1 (6 bases). The CDR3 contains 15 residues. From germline, CDR1 is SGHTA and CDR2 FQGNSA. This chain's CDR3 is CASSPSTGTGNTIYF. CDR3 in DNA: TGTGCCAGCAGCCCCTCTACAGGGACTGGAAATACCATATATTTT.

The chain joins TRBV29-1 to TRBJ1-1, with a possible D match to TRBD1 (5 bases). Deletions cut 5 bases from V and 3 bases from J, with 10 bases between. Germline CDR1 is SQVTM and CDR2 is ANQGSEA. CDR3 length: 12 amino acids. Here the CDR3 DNA reads TGCAGCGTTCCGGGGGGTGACACTGAAGCTTTCTTT. Protein product: CSVPGGDTEAFF.

The genes are TRBV7-2 and TRBJ2-7, with TRBD1 matching 7 bases. Germline CDR1 and CDR2: SGHTA and FQGNSA. The CDR3 covers 15 residues. Unmatched junction bases numbered 8, after V lost 6 bases and J lost 0 bases. CDR3 bases: TGTGCCAGCAGTCCCGGACAGGTTATCTCCTACGAGCAGTACTTC. The encoded protein is CASSPGQVISYEQYF.

This clonotype has more than one count but fewer than ten. V and J are TRBV5-1 and TRBJ2-3; D unclear. The length of the CDR3 is 16 residues. Between the trimmed V and J ends, which lost 1 base and 2 bases, there was a span of 14 bases. Looked up from germline, CDR1 is SGHRS and CDR2 is YFSETQ. CDR3 sequence reads: CASSLQASLNTDTQYF. The CDR3 coding sequence is TGCGCCAGCAGCTTGCAAGCATCTCTAAACACAGATACGCAGTATTTT.

The count of this clonotype is one. An end of the junction does not agree with germline; a read error may underlie this. The V and J genes are TRBV10-3 and TRBJ2-1; D may be TRBD1 (6 bases). There are 15 residues in the CDR3. CDR1 is ENHRY and CDR2 is SYGVKD in the germline V gene. The CDR3 DNA sequence: TGTGCCGTCAGTTTTACAGGGAGCTCCTACAATGAGCAGTTCTTC. Translation: CAVSFTGSSYNEQFF.

The V call is TRBV29-1, the J call TRBJ2-7, with 10 bases fitting TRBD1. V shed 6 bases, J shed 1 base, and the junction held 9 bases outside the gene matches. The CDR3 is 15 residues long. Germline V CDR1 and CDR2: SQVTM, ANQGSEA. Here the CDR3 DNA reads TGCAGCGTCATATGCCGGGACAGGGGTTCCTACGAGCAGTACTTC. Amino acid sequence: CSVICRDRGSYEQYF.

A few counts support this clonotype. The rearrangement links TRBV6-5 to TRBJ2-7; tentatively, D is TRBD1 or TRBD2 (5 bases each). V was clipped by 2 bases and J by 5 bases, with 16 bases between them. Germline CDR1 and CDR2: MNHEY and SVGAGI. The CDR3 extends over 15 amino acids. CDR3 bases: TGTGCCAGCAGTTACGGGGGAAGGGGAGAGGACGAGCAGTACTTC. This gives the protein CASSYGGRGEDEQYF.

At least ten counts were recorded for this clonotype. This clone may be a read error of a much larger clone one base away. The chain uses TRBV7-2 and TRBJ2-1, with no clear D. The J call is doubtful: the DNA matches TRBJ2-7 better. The CDR3 length is 17 residues. Germline lookup yields CDR1 SGHTA and CDR2 FQGNSA. The DNA of the CDR3 is TGTGCCAGCAGCCCAACCCGACCCGGAACCCAATACAATGAGCAGTACTTC. Protein sequence: CASSPTRPGTQYNEQYF.

The chain links TRBV6-5 to TRBJ2-7; tentative D call: TRBD1 (5 bases). V was trimmed by 5 bases and J by 0 bases, leaving 17 bases between them. The CDR3 is 16 residues long. Germline values: CDR1 MNHEY, CDR2 SVGAGI. The CDR3 DNA sequence: TGTGCCAGCAGTAAAACAGGCGTACAGAGCTCCTACGAGCAGTACTTC. As protein: CASSKTGVQSSYEQYF.

The V call is TRBV10-3, the J call TRBJ1-1; TRBD1 aligns across 7 bases. Germline-derived CDR1 and CDR2 are ENHRY and SYGVKD. The junction had 7 bases not matched to a gene; V was cut back by 0 bases and J by 6 bases. This CDR3 is built from 15 residues. The CDR3 reads CAISESMTGLAEAFF. In DNA, the CDR3 is TGTGCCATCAGTGAGTCGATGACAGGGTTGGCTGAAGCTTTCTTT.

CDR3 protein: CASSQDSSGGVWQFF. The CDR3 region has the DNA TGTGCCAGCAGCCAAGATTCTAGCGGAGGCGTTTGGCAGTTCTTC. The rearrangement joins TRBV4-2 to TRBJ2-1; 7 positions match TRBD2. The length of the CDR3 is 15 residues. Trimming at V came to 0 bases and at J to 12 bases, leaving 11 bases not matched to a gene. Germline V lookup: CDR1 LGHNA, CDR2 YNFKEQ.

CDR3 in amino acids: CASSKLDEQFF. CDR3 nucleotide sequence: TGTGCCAGCAGTAAACTGGATGAGCAGTTCTTC. The rearrangement links TRBV6-1 to TRBJ2-1, with D unclear. V was trimmed by 5 bases and J by 8 bases, leaving 7 bases between them. The germline V gene encodes CDR1 MNHNS and CDR2 SASEGT. CDR3 length equals 11 residues.

The chain has TRBV14 and TRBJ2-4, with TRBD2 matching over 13 bases. The germline CDR1 and CDR2 sequences are SGHDN and FVKESK. CDR3 size: 18 residues. V was clipped by 0 bases and J by 3 bases; unmatched bases: 5. Here the CDR3 reads CASSQDWTSGGGKNIQYF. The DNA of the CDR3 is TGTGCCAGCAGCCAAGATTGGACTAGCGGGGGAGGCAAAAACATTCAGTACTTC.

The rearrangement links TRBV6-2 or TRBV6-3 to TRBJ1-6, with a possible D match to TRBD1 (5 bases). Trimming removed 5 bases from V and 7 bases from J, with 15 bases in between. This CDR3 is 15 amino acids long. Germline CDR1 is MNHEY and CDR2 is SVGEGT. CDR3: CASSGRGGSNSPLHF. The CDR3 DNA reads as TGTGCCAGCAGTGGACGGGGCGGTTCAAATTCACCCCTCCACTTT.

This clonotype was found a few times. The V and J genes are TRBV6-5 and TRBJ2-2; D is unclear. V lost 2 bases and J 0 bases, leaving 10 bases between the germline ends. The CDR3 runs 16 residues. Germline V gene lookup returns CDR1 MNHEY and CDR2 SVGAGI. The CDR3 here is CASSYRMSTNTGELFF. The CDR3 DNA reads TGTGCCAGCAGTTACAGGATGAGTACGAACACCGGGGAGCTGTTTTTT.

This chain joins TRBV7-9 and TRBJ2-5, with 7 bases lining up with TRBD1. The J call may be mistaken, given a closer DNA end match to TRBJ2-7. The CDR3 is made up of 15 amino acids. CDR1 is SEHNR, CDR2 FQNEAQ, per germline (reference sequence). The CDR3 coding sequence is TGTGCCAGCAGCTTGGGACCAGGGGGAATTTGCGAGCAGTACTTC. It yields the protein CASSLGPGGICEQYF.

This rearrangement joins TRBV5-4 to TRBJ1-1; 8 nucleotides agree with TRBD1. J was trimmed by 6 bases and V by 4 bases; bases with no gene match: 5. This CDR3 region has 13 residues. Germline V lookup: CDR1 SGHNT, CDR2 YYREEE (reference sequence). The CDR3 sequence is CASSLDRGPEAFF. The CDR3 coding sequence is TGTGCCAGCAGCCTCGACAGGGGCCCTGAAGCTTTCTTT.

This rearrangement joins TRBV27 to TRBJ2-5, with 7 positions matching TRBD2. Germline V gene sequence: CDR1 MNHEY, CDR2 SMNVEV (reference sequence). With 2 bases clipped from V and 2 bases from J, the junction kept 2 bases outside the gene matches. This CDR3 region has 14 residues. The CDR3 DNA sequence: TGTGCCAGCAGTTTACAGGGAGGGCAAGAGACCCAGTACTTC. It specifies CASSLQGGQETQYF.

Only a few counts were recorded for this clonotype. This chain links TRBV7-2 with TRBJ2-1; D may match TRBD1 or TRBD2 (6 bases each). V was pared by 0 bases and J by 6 bases, with 21 bases between. CDR3 length: 18 amino acids. The germline gives CDR1 SGHTA, CDR2 FQGNSA. CDR3 sequence: CASSLAKIVRGGRNEQFF. DNA for the CDR3: TGTGCCAGCAGCTTAGCGAAAATCGTCAGGGGAGGTCGCAATGAGCAGTTCTTC.

This clonotype has only a few counts. The genes are TRBV7-9 and TRBJ2-3; a possible D gene is TRBD2 (5 bases). V was clipped by 7 bases and J by 0 bases, with 8 bases between them. Germline CDR1 reads SEHNR; CDR2 reads FQNEAQ (reference sequence). CDR3 length: 13 amino acids. The CDR3 coding sequence is TGTGCCAGCAAGACGGGGAGCACAGATACGCAGTATTTT. This translates into CASKTGSTDTQYF. The whole variable domain, remainder taken from reference TRBV7-9 and TRBJ2-3, is DTGVSQNPRHKITKRGQNVTFRCDPISEHNRLYWYRQTLGQGPEFLTYFQNEAQLEKSRLLSDRFSAERPKGSFSTLEIQRTEQGDSAMYLCASKTGSTDTQYFGPGTRLTVL.